A single sample gave rise to the 32 T cell receptor beta chains below, sequenced in a study of vaccination effects on CD4 cells after COVID-19. ViraFEST assay sequencing came after antigen-specific CD4+ T cells were expanded with viral peptide pools. Cultured cells yielded isolated CD4+ T cells after roughly 11 days. Two doses of either BNT162b2 or mRNA-1273 were given to each participant. The data were produced by immunoSEQ multiplex PCR, yet TCRdb's version contains in-frame clones alone and is incomplete. The sample lists tens of thousands of clones, around 70% occurring once. The antigens for these receptors are not known. This specimen consisted of CD4+ T cells from PBMCs cultured with HCoV-229E spike peptides, obtained after COVID-19 vaccination. All receptors come from a human donor who received a COVID-19 vaccine.

The chain carries TRBV15 and TRBJ2-5; D remains unclear. V lost 0 bases, J lost 6 bases, and 8 bases lay in between. The V gene's germline CDR1 is LNHNV and CDR2 YYDKDF (reference sequence). CDR3 length equals 13 residues. The CDR3 sequence is CATSRDRSKTQYF. CDR3 nucleotide sequence: TGTGCCACCAGCAGAGATAGGTCGAAGACCCAGTACTTC.

This clone was counted a few times. The V gene is TRBV4-3, the J gene TRBJ1-5; 8 bases fit TRBD1. Germline V gene lookup returns CDR1 LGHNA and CDR2 YSLEER. The CDR3 length is 15 residues. V was clipped by 1 base and J by 5 bases; unmatched bases: 4. CDR3 sequence: CASSQGMTGDQPQHF. In DNA form, the CDR3 reads TGCGCCAGCAGCCAAGGGATGACAGGGGATCAGCCCCAGCATTTT.

The V call is TRBV5-1, the J call TRBJ2-2, with a tentative D call TRBD1 (6 bases). Germline lookup yields CDR1 SGHRS and CDR2 YFSETQ. Trimming took off 4 bases at V and 8 bases at J, with 18 bases between the two ends. The CDR3 extends over 15 amino acids. The CDR3 DNA reads TGCGCCAGCAGCAACAGGGTTGAGGCACGGGGGGAGCTGTTTTTT. Its protein is CASSNRVEARGELFF.

This clone has just a few counts. The J gene is TRBJ2-1, the V gene TRBV10-2; TRBD2 matches at 10 bases. The J segment lost 10 bases and the V segment lost 6 bases, leaving 6 bases of the junction unmatched. CDR1 is WSHSY and CDR2 is SAAADI in the germline V gene. This CDR3 region has 13 residues. In DNA form, the CDR3 reads TGCGCCAGCAGCAAGAGCGGGGGGGCAGAGCAGTTCTTC. Translating it yields CASSKSGGAEQFF.

V usage is TRBV4-3 and J usage is TRBJ1-2; 11 bases align to TRBD1. This CDR3 has 17 amino acids. Germline V gene lookup returns CDR1 LGHNA and CDR2 YSLEER. J was trimmed by 3 bases and V by 4 bases; bases with no gene match: 10. The CDR3 coding sequence is TGCGCCAGCAGCCCCCAGACCGGACAGGGGGCGGACTATGGCTACACCTTC. Translating gives CASSPQTGQGADYGYTF.

A single count supports this clone. The CDR3 loop reads CASTSLVYDDYNEQFF. Written as DNA, the CDR3 is TGCGCCAGCACGTCACTCGTATACGACGATTACAATGAGCAGTTCTTC. V gene TRBV4-1 combines with J gene TRBJ2-1, with D hard to call. CDR3 size: 16 residues. V lost 7 bases, J lost 4 bases, and 20 bases lay in between. CDR1 and CDR2 (germline): MGHRA, YSYEKL.

V gene TRBV18 combines with J gene TRBJ2-7; the match to TRBD1 covers 7 bases. The germline gives CDR1 KGHSH, CDR2 LQKENI. CDR3 length equals 15 residues. V shed 2 bases and J 5 bases; nucleotides not matched to a gene: 9. CDR3 region: CASSPEGAGGNEQYV. CDR3 DNA sequence: TGTGCCAGCTCACCAGAGGGGGCAGGAGGTAACGAGCAGTACGTC.

The genes are TRBV7-2 and TRBJ2-5; TRBD1 aligns across 7 bases. V was clipped by 5 bases and J by 2 bases; unmatched bases: 2. This CDR3 comprises 13 residues. Germline V lookup: CDR1 SGHTA, CDR2 FQGNSA. CDR3 nucleotide sequence: TGTGCCAGCAGCCTGGGACAGCAAGAGACCCAGTACTTC. Its protein product is CASSLGQQETQYF. The whole variable domain, remainder taken from reference TRBV7-2 and TRBJ2-5, is GAGVSQSPSNKVTEKGKDVELRCDPISGHTALYWYRQSLGQGLEFLIYFQGNSAPDKSGLPSDRFSAERTGGSVSTLTIQRTQQEDSAVYLCASSLGQQETQYFGPGTRLLVL.

This sequence joins TRBV5-6 and TRBJ1-5; maybe TRBD1 (6 bases). Trimming left V 4 bases short and J 5 bases short, with 19 bases between. Germline values: CDR1 SGHDT, CDR2 YYEEEE. The CDR3 is made up of 16 amino acids. CDR3 amino acids: CASSARGEGVDQPQHF. CDR3 sequence (DNA): TGTGCCAGCAGCGCGAGGGGGGAAGGCGTCGATCAGCCCCAGCATTTT.

The V and J genes are TRBV7-2 and TRBJ2-1; D is uncertain. The CDR3 is 11 residues long. Trimming left V 3 bases short and J 8 bases short, with 5 bases between. Germline CDR1 is SGHTA and CDR2 is FQGNSA. CDR3 in amino acids: CASSFYHEQFF. For the CDR3, the DNA is TGTGCCAGCAGCTTTTACCATGAGCAGTTCTTC.

CDR3: CASSRDPGVTDTQYF. The CDR3 DNA is TGTGCCAGCAGCCGGGACCCAGGGGTCACAGATACGCAGTATTTT. V gene TRBV5-5 combines with J gene TRBJ2-3; perhaps TRBD1 as D (6 bases). The CDR3 consists of 15 residues. V shed 4 bases and J shed 2 bases, with 14 bases lying between them. The germline V gene has CDR1 SGHKS and CDR2 YYEKEE (reference sequence). Full variable domain (missing parts from reference TRBV5-5 and TRBJ2-3): DAGVTQSPTHLIKTRGQQVTLRCSPISGHKSVSWYQQVLGQGPQFIFQYYEKEERGRGNFPDRFSARQFPNYSSELNVNALLLGDSALYLCASSRDPGVTDTQYFGPGTRLTVL.

This clone was recorded a few times. The CDR3 DNA follows: TGTGCCAGCAGTTCACCGGGACCGACCTCTGGAAACACCATATATTTT. It codes for CASSSPGPTSGNTIYF. This chain uses TRBV28 with TRBJ1-3, with D possibly matching TRBD1 (5 bases). The germline V gene has CDR1 MDHEN and CDR2 SYDVKM. The CDR3 is made up of 16 amino acids. Trimming took off 4 bases at V and 0 bases at J, with 13 bases between the two ends.

This clone was found a few times. This rearrangement joins TRBV10-1 to TRBJ2-3, with no clear D. CDR3 length: 12 residues. Trimming took 8 bases from V and 2 from J, leaving 8 bases between them. The germline V gene encodes CDR1 WNHNN and CDR2 SYGVQD (reference sequence). DNA of the CDR3: TGCGCCAGCGGAAAGAACACAGATACGCAGTATTTT. Protein product: CASGKNTDTQYF.

The V call is TRBV6-2 or TRBV6-3, the J call TRBJ1-6; D perhaps matches TRBD1 (5 bases). In germline, CDR1 is MNHEY, CDR2 SVGEGT. The V and J ends lost 2 bases and 5 bases respectively, with 22 bases between them. CDR3 length: 19 residues. The CDR3 reads CASSYSFLLGGFDNSPLHF. As DNA, the CDR3 is TGTGCCAGCAGTTACAGCTTTCTGCTCGGGGGGTTCGATAATTCACCCCTCCACTTT.

This chain uses TRBV7-3 with TRBJ2-2; TRBD2 agrees at 7 bases. V shed 1 base and J 0 bases; nucleotides not matched to a gene: 2. CDR1 and CDR2 from the germline V gene are SGHTA and FQGTGA. This CDR3 contains 16 residues. CDR3 protein: CASSLIRGANTGELFF. The CDR3 DNA reads TGTGCCAGCAGCTTAATTCGGGGGGCGAACACCGGGGAGCTGTTTTTT.

The rearrangement uses TRBV3-1 (or the pseudogene TRBV3-2) and TRBJ2-7; D might be TRBD2 (5 bases). Germline values: CDR1 LGHDT, CDR2 YNNKEL (reference sequence). The V end was cut by 2 bases, the J end by 1 base, with 9 bases between. The CDR3 has 14 residues. The CDR3 DNA is TGTGCCAGCAGCCAAACTAGTCTATCCTACGAGCAGTACGTC. This sequence encodes CASSQTSLSYEQYV.

This clone was counted between two and nine times. CDR3 coding DNA: TGTGCCAGCTCACCACCATACGTAGGCATCAACTATGGCTACACCTTC. Residues: CASSPPYVGINYGYTF. The chain joins TRBV18 to TRBJ1-2; D gene ambiguous. With 0 bases removed from V and 2 bases from J, the gap between germline ends came to 13 bases. The CDR3 spans 16 residues. CDR1 and CDR2 (germline): KGHSH, LQKENI.

In its sample, this clone was seen a few times. The chain combines TRBV3-1 (or the pseudogene TRBV3-2) with TRBJ1-5, with D possibly matching TRBD1 (5 bases). The CDR3 loop spans 17 amino acids. V was pared by 3 bases and J by 2 bases, with 17 bases between. CDR1 is LGHDT, CDR2 YNNKEL, per germline (reference sequence). CDR3 protein: CASSQDDVPRGNQPQHF. In nucleotides, the CDR3 is TGTGCCAGCAGCCAGGATGACGTCCCCAGGGGCAATCAGCCCCAGCATTTT.

In this sample, this clone turned up once. V is TRBV7-3 and J is TRBJ2-5, with 8 bases identical to TRBD2. The CDR3 runs 15 residues. Germline CDR1 is SGHTA and CDR2 is FQGTGA. With 2 bases clipped from V and 5 bases from J, the junction kept 7 bases outside the gene matches. The CDR3 nucleotides read TGTGCCAGCAGCTTAGGTGCGGCGGGGGGTGAGACCCAGTACTTC. Protein: CASSLGAAGGETQYF.

This chain connects TRBV7-2 to TRBJ1-6; a weak D match, TRBD1 (6 bases). The CDR3 is made up of 15 amino acids. V lost 5 bases and J 1 base, leaving 9 bases between the germline ends. The germline V gene has CDR1 SGHTA and CDR2 FQGNSA. The CDR3, as DNA: TGTGCCAGCAGCATACAGGGATCCTATAATTCACCCCTCCACTTT. As protein: CASSIQGSYNSPLHF.

The chain links TRBV6-5 to TRBJ1-6; D is unresolved. The germline V and J ends were trimmed by 5 bases and 6 bases, with 17 bases remaining between them. The CDR3 sequence is 16 residues long. Germline CDR1 reads MNHEY; CDR2 reads SVGAGI. CDR3 residues: CASSNYPGRSNSPLHF. The CDR3 nucleotides are TGTGCCAGCAGTAACTACCCCGGACGTAGTAATTCACCCCTCCACTTT.

The rearrangement uses TRBV3-1 (or the pseudogene TRBV3-2) and TRBJ2-3, with D perhaps TRBD1 (5 bases). The CDR3 covers 16 residues. Trimming pared 3 bases from V and 0 bases from J, leaving 13 bases between. The V gene's germline CDR1 is LGHDT and CDR2 YNNKEL (reference sequence). CDR3 DNA sequence: TGTGCCAGCAGCCAGAGTGGGGCGTCTAGCACAGATACGCAGTATTTT. Amino acid sequence: CASSQSGASSTDTQYF.

This chain connects TRBV9 to TRBJ2-3, with 7 bases identical to TRBD2. CDR1 and CDR2 from the germline V gene are SGDLS and YYNGEE. V lost 0 bases, J lost 2 bases, and 6 bases stayed unmatched. The CDR3 runs to 16 residues. Here the CDR3 reads CASSVGASGYTDTQYF. The CDR3, as DNA: TGTGCCAGCAGCGTAGGAGCTAGCGGCTACACAGATACGCAGTATTTT.

The CDR3 loop is CASSPRIGSGLSTDTQYF. In DNA, the CDR3 is TGTGCCAGCAGTCCCCGGATCGGTAGCGGCCTAAGCACAGATACGCAGTATTTT. V and J are TRBV14 and TRBJ2-3; D might be TRBD2 (6 bases). The V end lost 6 bases, the J end lost 0 bases, and 22 bases lay between the germline ends. Looked up from germline, CDR1 is SGHDN and CDR2 is FVKESK. There are 18 residues in the CDR3.

The genes are TRBV28 and TRBJ2-1; tentative D call: TRBD2 (5 bases). V was cut by 1 base and J by 4 bases, with 11 bases left in between. CDR1 and CDR2 (germline): MDHEN, SYDVKM. The CDR3 is 15 residues long. CDR3: CASSLFGGQYNEQFF. In nucleotides, the CDR3 is TGTGCCAGCAGTTTATTTGGCGGGCAATACAATGAGCAGTTCTTC.

The chain employs TRBV4-3 and TRBJ1-1; D is perhaps TRBD1 (6 bases). Germline-derived CDR1 and CDR2 are LGHNA and YSLEER. The V end lost 1 base, the J end lost 0 bases, and 15 bases lay between the germline ends. The CDR3 length is 17 residues. The CDR3 nucleotides read TGCGCCAGCAGCCAAGGCGTGCGACAGGCCATGAACACTGAAGCTTTCTTT. Its translation is CASSQGVRQAMNTEAFF.

V gene TRBV5-1 combines with J gene TRBJ2-5, with TRBD2 as a possible D gene (5 bases). Trimming cost V 4 bases and J 3 bases, with 7 bases left between them. Germline lookup yields CDR1 SGHRS and CDR2 YFSETQ. The CDR3 runs to 12 residues. CDR3 sequence reads: CASSQTKETQYF. The CDR3 DNA is TGCGCCAGCAGCCAGACTAAAGAGACCCAGTACTTC.

The chain is built from TRBV24-1 and TRBJ2-5; D not resolved. The V gene's germline CDR1 is KGHDR and CDR2 SFDVKD. The CDR3 sequence is 13 residues long. V was cut by 3 bases and J by 2 bases, with 6 bases left in between. CDR3: CATSDLLQETQYF. The CDR3 DNA sequence: TGTGCCACCAGTGATCTCCTACAAGAGACCCAGTACTTC.

CDR3 loop: CASSQQQGTQYF. CDR3 coding DNA: TGCGCCAGCAGCCAACAACAGGGGACGCAGTATTTT. The chain employs TRBV4-1 and TRBJ2-3, with 7 positions matching TRBD1. Germline CDR1 is MGHRA and CDR2 is YSYEKL. The CDR3 length is 12 residues. The ends lost 2 bases at V and 9 bases at J; junction bases unmatched: 2.

The chain joins TRBV5-1 to TRBJ1-1; D is undetermined. Germline V gene data show CDR1 as SGHRS and CDR2 as YFSETQ. CDR3 length: 14 residues. The V end was cut by 1 base, the J end by 4 bases, with 11 bases between. The CDR3 DNA reads as TGCGCCAGCAGCTTGAACGGGGAGGGCACTGAAGCTTTCTTT. Translating gives CASSLNGEGTEAFF. The variable domain in full, completed from reference TRBV5-1 and TRBJ1-1, reads KAGVTQTPRYLIKTRGQQVTLSCSPISGHRSVSWYQQTPGQGLQFLFEYFSETQRNKGNFPGRFSGRQFSNSRSEMNVSTLELGDSALYLCASSLNGEGTEAFFGQGTRLTVV.

The table lists this clone with a count of one. This chain joins TRBV9 and TRBJ2-2; TRBD1 agrees at 10 bases. V lost 0 bases and J lost 5; bases outside the gene matches: 10. The CDR3 sequence is 18 residues long. CDR1 is SGDLS and CDR2 is YYNGEE in the germline V gene. The CDR3 bases are TGTGCCAGCAGCGTAGACGGGGGGACAGGGGCCCGGACCGGGGAGCTGTTTTTT. Translation: CASSVDGGTGARTGELFF.

This rearrangement joins TRBV3-1 (or the pseudogene TRBV3-2) to TRBJ2-3; 8 bases agree with TRBD2. This CDR3 comprises 14 residues. Germline CDR1 is LGHDT and CDR2 is YNNKEL (reference sequence). V trimming: 7 bases; J trimming: 3 bases; junction bases outside the gene matches: 6. The CDR3 sequence: CASIGTRSTDTQYF. CDR3 bases: TGTGCCAGCATCGGGACTAGGAGTACAGATACGCAGTATTTT.